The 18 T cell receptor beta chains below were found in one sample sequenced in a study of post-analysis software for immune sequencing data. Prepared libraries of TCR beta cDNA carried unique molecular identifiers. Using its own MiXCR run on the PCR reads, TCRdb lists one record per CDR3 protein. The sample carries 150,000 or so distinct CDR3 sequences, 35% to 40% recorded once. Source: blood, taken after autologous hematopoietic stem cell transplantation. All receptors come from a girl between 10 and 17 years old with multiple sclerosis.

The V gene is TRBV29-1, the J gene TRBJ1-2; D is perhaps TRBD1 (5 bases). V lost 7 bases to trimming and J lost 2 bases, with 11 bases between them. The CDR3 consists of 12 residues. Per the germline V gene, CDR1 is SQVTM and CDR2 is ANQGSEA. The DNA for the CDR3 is TGCAGCGCACTATCAGGGAACTATGGCTACACCTTC. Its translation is CSALSGNYGYTF.

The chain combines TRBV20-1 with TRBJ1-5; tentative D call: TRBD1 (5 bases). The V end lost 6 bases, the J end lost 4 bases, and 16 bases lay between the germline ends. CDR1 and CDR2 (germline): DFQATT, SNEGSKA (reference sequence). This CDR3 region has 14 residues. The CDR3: CSAQRRGVNQPQHF. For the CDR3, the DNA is TGCAGTGCCCAAAGGCGAGGGGTTAATCAGCCCCAGCATTTT.

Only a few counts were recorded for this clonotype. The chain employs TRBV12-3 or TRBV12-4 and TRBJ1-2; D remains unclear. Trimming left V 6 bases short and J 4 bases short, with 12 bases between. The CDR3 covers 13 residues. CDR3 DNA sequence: TGTGCCAGCAGCTGGGGAGTGGGCTATGGCTACACCTTC. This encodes CASSWGVGYGYTF.

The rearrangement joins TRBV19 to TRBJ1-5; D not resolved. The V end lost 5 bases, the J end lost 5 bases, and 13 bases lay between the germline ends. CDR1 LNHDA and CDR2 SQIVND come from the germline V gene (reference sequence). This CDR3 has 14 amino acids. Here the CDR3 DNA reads TGTGCCAGTAGTTTATTCCAAGGAGATCAGCCCCAGCATTTT. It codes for CASSLFQGDQPQHF.

The CDR3 loop reads CASSVVAGGEQFF. The CDR3 DNA reads as TGTGCCAGCAGCGTAGTAGCGGGAGGCGAGCAGTTCTTC. This sequence joins TRBV9 and TRBJ2-1, with 10 positions matching TRBD2. Germline assignment: CDR1 SGDLS and CDR2 YYNGEE. After removal of 0 bases from V and 10 bases from J, the junction contained 1 base not matched to a gene. The CDR3 is 13 amino acids.

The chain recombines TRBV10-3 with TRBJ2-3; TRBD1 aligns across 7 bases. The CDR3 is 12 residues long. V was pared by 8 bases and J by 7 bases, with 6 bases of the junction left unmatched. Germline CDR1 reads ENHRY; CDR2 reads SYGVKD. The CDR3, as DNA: TGTGCCATCGGGACAGATTGGAATACGCAGTATTTT. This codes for CAIGTDWNTQYF.

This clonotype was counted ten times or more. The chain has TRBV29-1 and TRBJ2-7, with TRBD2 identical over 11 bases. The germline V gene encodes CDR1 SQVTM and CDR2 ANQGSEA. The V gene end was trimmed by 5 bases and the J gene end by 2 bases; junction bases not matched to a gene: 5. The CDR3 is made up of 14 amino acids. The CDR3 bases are TGCAGCGTTTATAGCGGGAGGGCCCCCTACGAGCAGTACTTC. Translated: CSVYSGRAPYEQYF.

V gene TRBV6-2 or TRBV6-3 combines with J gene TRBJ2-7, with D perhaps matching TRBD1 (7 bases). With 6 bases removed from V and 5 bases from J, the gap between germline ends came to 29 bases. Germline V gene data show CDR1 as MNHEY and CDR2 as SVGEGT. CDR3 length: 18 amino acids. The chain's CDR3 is CASSYRGPHSGTADEQYF. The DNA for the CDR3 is TGTGCCAGCAGCTACAGGGGCCCTCATTCTGGGACTGCGGACGAGCAGTACTTC.

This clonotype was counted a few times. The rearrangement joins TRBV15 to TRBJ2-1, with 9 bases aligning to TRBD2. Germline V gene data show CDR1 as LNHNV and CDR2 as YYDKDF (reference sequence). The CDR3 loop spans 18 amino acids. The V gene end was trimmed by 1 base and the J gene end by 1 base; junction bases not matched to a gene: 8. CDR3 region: CATSRGGAGGSSYNEQFF. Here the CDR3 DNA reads TGTGCCACCAGCAGAGGGGGAGCGGGAGGTAGTTCCTACAATGAGCAGTTCTTC.

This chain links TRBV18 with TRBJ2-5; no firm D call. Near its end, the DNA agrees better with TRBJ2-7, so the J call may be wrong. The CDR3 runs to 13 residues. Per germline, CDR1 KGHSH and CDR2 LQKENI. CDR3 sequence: CASSPGLENEQYF. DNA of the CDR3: TGTGCCAGCTCACCAGGTTTGGAAAACGAGCAGTACTTC.

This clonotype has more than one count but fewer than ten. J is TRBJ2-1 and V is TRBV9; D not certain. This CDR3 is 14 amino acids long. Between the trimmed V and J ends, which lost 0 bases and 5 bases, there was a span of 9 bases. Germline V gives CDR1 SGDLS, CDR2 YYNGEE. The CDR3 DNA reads TGTGCCAGCAGCGTAGAGCTTAGAGACAATGAGCAGTTCTTC. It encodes CASSVELRDNEQFF.

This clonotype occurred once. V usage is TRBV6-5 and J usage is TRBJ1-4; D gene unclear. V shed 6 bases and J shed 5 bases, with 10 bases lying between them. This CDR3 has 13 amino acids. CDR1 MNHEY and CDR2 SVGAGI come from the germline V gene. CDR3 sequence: CASSGQKNEKLFF. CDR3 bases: TGTGCCAGCAGCGGGCAGAAGAATGAAAAACTGTTTTTT.

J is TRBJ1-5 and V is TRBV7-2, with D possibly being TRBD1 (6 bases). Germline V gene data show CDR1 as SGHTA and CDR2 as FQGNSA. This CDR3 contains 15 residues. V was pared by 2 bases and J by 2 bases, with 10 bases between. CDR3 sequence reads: CASSLRGAGNQPQHF. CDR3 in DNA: TGTGCCAGCAGCTTAAGGGGGGCTGGCAATCAGCCCCAGCATTTT.

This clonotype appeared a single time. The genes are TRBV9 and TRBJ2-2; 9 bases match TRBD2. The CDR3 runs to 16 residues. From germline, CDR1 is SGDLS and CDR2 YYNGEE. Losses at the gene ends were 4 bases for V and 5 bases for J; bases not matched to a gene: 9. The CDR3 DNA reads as TGTGCCAGCAGCCCCTTAGCGGGAGTGGGGACCGGGGAGCTGTTTTTT. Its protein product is CASSPLAGVGTGELFF. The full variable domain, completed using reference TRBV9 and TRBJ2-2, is DSGVTQTPKHLITATGQRVTLRCSPRSGDLSVYWYQQSLDQGLQFLIQYYNGEERAKGNILERFSAQQFPDLHSELNLSSLELGDSALYFCASSPLAGVGTGELFFGEGSRLTVL.

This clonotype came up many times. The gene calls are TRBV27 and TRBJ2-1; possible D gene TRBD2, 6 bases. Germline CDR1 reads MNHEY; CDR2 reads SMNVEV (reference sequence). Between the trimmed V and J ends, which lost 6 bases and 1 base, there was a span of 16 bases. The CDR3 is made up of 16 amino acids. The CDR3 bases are TGTGCCAGCAGCCGTAGACTAGGAGGGTCCTACAATGAGCAGTTCTTC. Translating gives CASSRRLGGSYNEQFF.

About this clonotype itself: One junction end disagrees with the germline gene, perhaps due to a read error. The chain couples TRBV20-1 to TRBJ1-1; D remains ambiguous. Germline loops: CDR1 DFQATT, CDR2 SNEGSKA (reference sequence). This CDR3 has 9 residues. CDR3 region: CSAGTEAFF. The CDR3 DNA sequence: TGCAGTGCTGGAACTGAAGCCTTCTTT.

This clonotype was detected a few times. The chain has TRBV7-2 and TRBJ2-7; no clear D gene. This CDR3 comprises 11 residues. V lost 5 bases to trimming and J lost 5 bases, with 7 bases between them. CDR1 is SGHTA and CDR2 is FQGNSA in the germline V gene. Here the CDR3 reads CASSPLNEQYF. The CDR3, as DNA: TGTGCCAGCAGCCCACTCAACGAGCAGTACTTC.

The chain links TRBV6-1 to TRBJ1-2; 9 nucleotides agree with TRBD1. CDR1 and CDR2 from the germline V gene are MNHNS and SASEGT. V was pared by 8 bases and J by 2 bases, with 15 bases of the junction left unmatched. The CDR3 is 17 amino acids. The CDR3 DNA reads TGTGCCAGCCGAAAGGGGGGACAGGGAGCGATAAACTATGGCTACACCTTC. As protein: CASRKGGQGAINYGYTF.